These T cell receptor beta chains were read from a single sample in a study of blood T cell repertoires in COVID-19. This table comes from immunoSEQ multiplex PCR, and its TCRdb copy is limited to in-frame clones, with some not included. The sample has about 300,000 clones; approximately 81% are singletons. Sequencing used PBMCs or T cells enriched from blood (not recorded which). Receptors originate from a woman aged 25 to 39 who had been exposed to COVID-19. Each CDR3 is given without its conserved first and last residue. The order of the fields is D gene, V gene, CDR3 length, J gene, CDR3 protein. The D gene is left open where the match is weak.

d_call: -; v_call: TRBV30; cdr3_length: 13; j_call: TRBJ1-4; cdr3_aa: AWTKYGGINEKLF
d_call: TRBD2; v_call: TRBV6-6; cdr3_length: 13; j_call: TRBJ2-7; cdr3_aa: ASKSGDGGSYEQY
d_call: -; v_call: TRBV7-9; cdr3_length: 12; j_call: TRBJ2-5; cdr3_aa: ASSLRGTGETQY
d_call: TRBD1; v_call: TRBV7-3; cdr3_length: 14; j_call: TRBJ2-3; cdr3_aa: ASSTGTGFGTDTQY
d_call: TRBD2; v_call: TRBV30; cdr3_length: 12; j_call: TRBJ2-3; cdr3_aa: AWRTSGSSDTQY
d_call: -; v_call: TRBV7-3; cdr3_length: 11; j_call: TRBJ2-7; cdr3_aa: ASSPPGSYEQY
d_call: -; v_call: TRBV21-1; cdr3_length: 18; j_call: TRBJ1-5; cdr3_aa: ASNNSSDRGLSLWHQPQH
d_call: TRBD1; v_call: TRBV16; cdr3_length: 12; j_call: TRBJ1-6; cdr3_aa: ASSVGTDHSPLH
d_call: TRBD2; v_call: TRBV27; cdr3_length: 13; j_call: TRBJ2-3; cdr3_aa: ASSLSMAGVDTQY
d_call: TRBD1; v_call: TRBV11-2; cdr3_length: 11; j_call: TRBJ2-7; cdr3_aa: ASSPRTGYEQY
d_call: -; v_call: TRBV5-1; cdr3_length: 12; j_call: TRBJ1-1; cdr3_aa: ASSLRTVNTEAF
d_call: -; v_call: TRBV19; cdr3_length: 14; j_call: TRBJ2-6; cdr3_aa: ASTRGTGSGANVLT
d_call: -; v_call: TRBV5-4; cdr3_length: 15; j_call: TRBJ2-6; cdr3_aa: ASRRDITFSGANVLT
d_call: -; v_call: TRBV27; cdr3_length: 11; j_call: TRBJ1-2; cdr3_aa: ASSRELGYGYT
d_call: TRBD2; v_call: TRBV12-3/TRBV12-4; cdr3_length: 11; j_call: TRBJ2-1; cdr3_aa: ASSPPPGGEQF
d_call: -; v_call: TRBV4-1; cdr3_length: 13; j_call: TRBJ2-2; cdr3_aa: ASGRLNQGRVELF
d_call: -; v_call: TRBV4-1; cdr3_length: 13; j_call: TRBJ1-1; cdr3_aa: ASSQVSTTNTEAF
d_call: TRBD1; v_call: TRBV10-2; cdr3_length: 14; j_call: TRBJ1-1; cdr3_aa: ASSDGTGFLSTEAF
d_call: TRBD1; v_call: TRBV11-2; cdr3_length: 12; j_call: TRBJ1-6; cdr3_aa: ASRLQGINSPLH
d_call: TRBD2; v_call: TRBV5-1; cdr3_length: 14; j_call: TRBJ2-6; cdr3_aa: ASSLEGGTGANVLT
d_call: -; v_call: TRBV11-3; cdr3_length: 11; j_call: TRBJ2-2; cdr3_aa: ASSLVPVGELF
d_call: -; v_call: TRBV24-1; cdr3_length: 13; j_call: TRBJ1-5; cdr3_aa: ATSDVGGRNQPQH
d_call: -; v_call: TRBV5-1; cdr3_length: 12; j_call: TRBJ1-4; cdr3_aa: ASSLAETNEKLF
d_call: -; v_call: TRBV19; cdr3_length: 12; j_call: TRBJ2-1; cdr3_aa: ASISLVSPNEQF
d_call: TRBD1; v_call: TRBV7-3; cdr3_length: 13; j_call: TRBJ2-7; cdr3_aa: ASSLSGTGLYEQY
d_call: -; v_call: TRBV11-1; cdr3_length: 12; j_call: TRBJ1-5; cdr3_aa: ASSPGGNNQPQH
d_call: -; v_call: TRBV3-1/TRBV3-2; cdr3_length: 13; j_call: TRBJ1-6; cdr3_aa: ASSQDRGFNSPLH
d_call: -; v_call: TRBV10-3; cdr3_length: 12; j_call: TRBJ2-1; cdr3_aa: AISPGLLYNEQF
d_call: TRBD1; v_call: TRBV4-1; cdr3_length: 14; j_call: TRBJ2-5; cdr3_aa: ASMPGQGALTETQY
d_call: TRBD1; v_call: TRBV5-4; cdr3_length: 11; j_call: TRBJ1-2; cdr3_aa: ASSFRTGKGYT
d_call: -; v_call: TRBV12-3/TRBV12-4; cdr3_length: 9; j_call: TRBJ1-1; cdr3_aa: ATQPGTEAF
d_call: -; v_call: TRBV28; cdr3_length: 14; j_call: TRBJ1-3; cdr3_aa: ASSLAQGYLGNTIY
d_call: -; v_call: TRBV5-1; cdr3_length: 12; j_call: TRBJ2-5; cdr3_aa: ASSAQQGQETQY
d_call: TRBD2; v_call: TRBV7-2; cdr3_length: 15; j_call: TRBJ2-2; cdr3_aa: ASSPVGVAGVTGELF
d_call: TRBD2; v_call: TRBV10-3; cdr3_length: 13; j_call: TRBJ2-7; cdr3_aa: ATTIGLAGGDEQY
d_call: -; v_call: TRBV27; cdr3_length: 14; j_call: TRBJ1-5; cdr3_aa: ASSLYKGASNQPQH
d_call: TRBD1; v_call: TRBV9; cdr3_length: 12; j_call: TRBJ2-7; cdr3_aa: ASSTRDRDYEQY
d_call: -; v_call: TRBV9; cdr3_length: 13; j_call: TRBJ2-1; cdr3_aa: ASSPQGGRDNEQF
d_call: TRBD1; v_call: TRBV28; cdr3_length: 15; j_call: TRBJ1-5; cdr3_aa: ASSTRQGVYSNQPQH
d_call: TRBD1; v_call: TRBV18; cdr3_length: 14; j_call: TRBJ2-7; cdr3_aa: ASSTNRDRTSYEQY
d_call: -; v_call: TRBV28; cdr3_length: 10; j_call: TRBJ1-1; cdr3_aa: ASSLRSPEAF
d_call: TRBD1; v_call: TRBV7-2; cdr3_length: 11; j_call: TRBJ1-1; cdr3_aa: ASSLVFAGGAF
d_call: TRBD2; v_call: TRBV7-3; cdr3_length: 17; j_call: TRBJ2-3; cdr3_aa: ASRRTPPVKRGSTDTQY
d_call: -; v_call: TRBV7-3; cdr3_length: 13; j_call: TRBJ2-5; cdr3_aa: ASSPTAASPETQY
d_call: -; v_call: TRBV7-3; cdr3_length: 11; j_call: TRBJ1-2; cdr3_aa: ASSLGGGDGYT
d_call: TRBD1; v_call: TRBV5-5; cdr3_length: 14; j_call: TRBJ1-6; cdr3_aa: ASSLDLGQGNSPLH
d_call: -; v_call: TRBV4-1; cdr3_length: 12; j_call: TRBJ2-2; cdr3_aa: ASRQQVQSGELF
d_call: -; v_call: TRBV4-1; cdr3_length: 12; j_call: TRBJ2-7; cdr3_aa: ASSSRVESYEQY
d_call: -; v_call: TRBV28; cdr3_length: 13; j_call: TRBJ2-5; cdr3_aa: ASLPNLDYQETQY
d_call: -; v_call: TRBV5-1; cdr3_length: 14; j_call: TRBJ2-2; cdr3_aa: ASSLGVDRRAGELF
d_call: TRBD1; v_call: TRBV9; cdr3_length: 12; j_call: TRBJ1-2; cdr3_aa: ASSVEDRLYGYT
d_call: -; v_call: TRBV11-2; cdr3_length: 13; j_call: TRBJ1-4; cdr3_aa: ASSSGLNNDEKLF
d_call: -; v_call: TRBV5-4; cdr3_length: 12; j_call: TRBJ1-3; cdr3_aa: ASSLDGSGNTIY
d_call: TRBD1; v_call: TRBV5-6; cdr3_length: 12; j_call: TRBJ2-7; cdr3_aa: ASSWGQGGYEQY
d_call: TRBD1; v_call: TRBV27; cdr3_length: 10; j_call: TRBJ1-5; cdr3_aa: ASGTVPAPQH
d_call: -; v_call: TRBV4-1; cdr3_length: 11; j_call: TRBJ1-1; cdr3_aa: ASSQQQNTEAF
d_call: -; v_call: TRBV10-1; cdr3_length: 13; j_call: TRBJ1-6; cdr3_aa: ASKRERGSNSPLH